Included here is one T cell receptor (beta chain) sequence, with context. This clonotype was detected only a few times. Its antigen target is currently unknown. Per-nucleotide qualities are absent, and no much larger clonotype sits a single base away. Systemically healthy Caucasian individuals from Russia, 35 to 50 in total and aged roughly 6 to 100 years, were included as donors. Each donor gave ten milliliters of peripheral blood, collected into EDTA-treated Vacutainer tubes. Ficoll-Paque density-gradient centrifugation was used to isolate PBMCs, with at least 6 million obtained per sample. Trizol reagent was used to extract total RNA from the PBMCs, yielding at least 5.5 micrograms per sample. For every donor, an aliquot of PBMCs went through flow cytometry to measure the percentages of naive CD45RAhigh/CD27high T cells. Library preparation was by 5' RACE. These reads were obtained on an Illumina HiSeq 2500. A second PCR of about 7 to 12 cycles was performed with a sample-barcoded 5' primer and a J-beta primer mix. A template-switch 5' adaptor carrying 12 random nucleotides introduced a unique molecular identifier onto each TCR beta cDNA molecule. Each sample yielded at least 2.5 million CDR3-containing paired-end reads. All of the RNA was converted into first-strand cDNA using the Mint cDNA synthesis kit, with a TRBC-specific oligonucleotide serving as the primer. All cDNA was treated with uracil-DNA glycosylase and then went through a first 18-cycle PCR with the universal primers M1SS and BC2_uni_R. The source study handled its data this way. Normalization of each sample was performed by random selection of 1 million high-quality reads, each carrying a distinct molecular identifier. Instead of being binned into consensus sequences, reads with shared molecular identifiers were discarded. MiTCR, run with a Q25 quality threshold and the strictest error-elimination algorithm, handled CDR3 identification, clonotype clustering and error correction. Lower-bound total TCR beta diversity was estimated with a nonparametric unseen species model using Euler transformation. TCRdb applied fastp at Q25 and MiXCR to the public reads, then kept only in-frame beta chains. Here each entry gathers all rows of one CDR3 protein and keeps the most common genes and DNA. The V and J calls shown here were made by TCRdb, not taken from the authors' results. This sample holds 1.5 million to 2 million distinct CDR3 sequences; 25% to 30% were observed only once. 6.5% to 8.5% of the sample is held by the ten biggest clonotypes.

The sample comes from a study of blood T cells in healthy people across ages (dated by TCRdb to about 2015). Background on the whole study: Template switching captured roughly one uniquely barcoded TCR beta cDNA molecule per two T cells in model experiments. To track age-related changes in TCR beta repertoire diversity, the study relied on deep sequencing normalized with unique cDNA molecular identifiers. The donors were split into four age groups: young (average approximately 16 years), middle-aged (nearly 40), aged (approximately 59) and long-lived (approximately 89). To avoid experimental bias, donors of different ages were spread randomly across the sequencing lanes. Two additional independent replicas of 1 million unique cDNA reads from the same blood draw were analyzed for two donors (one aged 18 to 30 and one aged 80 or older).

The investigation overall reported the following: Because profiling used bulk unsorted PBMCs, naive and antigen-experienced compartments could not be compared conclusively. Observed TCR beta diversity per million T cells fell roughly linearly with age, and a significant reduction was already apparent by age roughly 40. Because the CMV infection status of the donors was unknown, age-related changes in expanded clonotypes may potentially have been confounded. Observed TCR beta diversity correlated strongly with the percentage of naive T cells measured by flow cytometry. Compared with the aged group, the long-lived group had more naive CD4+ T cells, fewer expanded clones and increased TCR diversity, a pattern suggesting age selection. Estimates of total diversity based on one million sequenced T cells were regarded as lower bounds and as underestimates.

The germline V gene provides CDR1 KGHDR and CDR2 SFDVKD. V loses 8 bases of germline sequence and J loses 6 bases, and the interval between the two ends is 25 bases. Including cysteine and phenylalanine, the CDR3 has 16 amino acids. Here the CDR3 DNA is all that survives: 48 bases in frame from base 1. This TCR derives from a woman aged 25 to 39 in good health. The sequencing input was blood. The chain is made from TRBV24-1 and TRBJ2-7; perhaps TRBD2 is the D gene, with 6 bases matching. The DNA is TGTGCCACCACCCCGGGAGCGAGATACATGACGGGCGAGCAGTACTTC. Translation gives CATTPGARYMTGEQYF.